These 15 T cell receptor beta chains were all obtained from the same sample, sequenced in a study of blood T cell repertoires in COVID-19. Repertoires were generated with immunoSEQ multiplex PCR, while TCRdb's copy carries only in-frame clones and drops some. The repertoire holds some 68,000 clones, 70% to 90% seen once, with 3.4% in the top ten. Material: peripheral blood. These receptors came from a woman aged 50 to 65 with COVID-19, enrolled during active disease.

This chain links TRBV3-1 (or the pseudogene TRBV3-2) with TRBJ2-7; 8 bases align to TRBD2. There are 14 residues in the CDR3. Germline-derived CDR1 and CDR2 are LGHDT and YNNKEL (reference sequence). V lost 6 bases, J lost 6 bases, and 10 bases stayed unmatched. CDR3 amino acids: CASSFLRGASEQYF. CDR3 bases: TGTGCCAGCAGTTTTTTGCGGGGGGCCAGCGAGCAGTACTTC.

The DNA of the CDR3 is TGTGCCAGCAGTTACCTGAGGGTGAATGATGAGCAGTTCTTC. Its translation: CASSYLRVNDEQFF. This sequence joins TRBV6-2 or TRBV6-3 and TRBJ2-1; D might be TRBD2 (5 bases). The V gene lost 2 bases and the J gene lost 8 bases, with 13 bases spanning the gap. The CDR3 has 14 residues. In germline, CDR1 is MNHEY, CDR2 SVGEGT.

CDR3 coding DNA: TGTGCCACCAGCAGCCTTTGGACAGGGAACACTGAAGCTTTCTTT. It codes for CATSSLWTGNTEAFF. The rearrangement uses TRBV15 and TRBJ1-1; 7 bases line up with TRBD1. Looked up from germline, CDR1 is LNHNV and CDR2 is YYDKDF (reference sequence). Unmatched junction bases numbered 5, after V lost 3 bases and J lost 1 base. This CDR3 contains 15 residues. The variable domain in full, with the rest retrieved from reference TRBV15 and TRBJ1-1, is DAMVIQNPRYQVTQFGKPVTLSCSQTLNHNVMYWYQQKSSQAPKLLFHYYDKDFNNEADTPDNFQSRRPNTSFCFLDIRSPGLGDTAMYLCATSSLWTGNTEAFFGQGTRLTVV.

This rearrangement joins TRBV19 to TRBJ1-4; 7 nucleotides align to TRBD1. CDR3 size: 16 residues. Germline trimming cut 4 bases from V and 0 bases from J; bases unmatched to any gene: 5. Per germline, CDR1 LNHDA and CDR2 SQIVND (reference sequence). DNA of the CDR3: TGTGCCAGTAGTACATTTGGGACAGCAACTAATGAAAAACTGTTTTTT. Residues: CASSTFGTATNEKLFF.

The chain recombines TRBV30 with TRBJ2-5; D is possibly TRBD2 (5 bases). The length of the CDR3 is 11 residues. Germline lookup yields CDR1 GTSNPN and CDR2 SVGIG (reference sequence). Trimming removed 5 bases from V and 1 base from J, with 5 bases in between. The CDR3 is CAWGSQETQYF. CDR3 DNA: TGTGCCTGGGGGAGCCAAGAGACCCAGTACTTC.

The chain couples TRBV6-4 to TRBJ2-2, with a possible D match to TRBD1 (6 bases). CDR3 length equals 14 residues. In germline, CDR1 is MRHNA, CDR2 SNTAGT. The germline V and J ends were trimmed by 6 bases and 4 bases, with 12 bases remaining between them. DNA of the CDR3: TGTGCCAGCAGCCCGGAAGGGGGCACCGGGGAGCTGTTTTTT. It encodes CASSPEGGTGELFF.

Concerning this clone itself: Given the absence of the conserved phenylalanine or tryptophan at the CDR3 end, a read error is likely. The DNA is left out, because the CDR3 cannot be placed on it with certainty; the CDR3 is given as TCRdb lists it. The chain links TRBV21-1 to TRBJ2-7; the table gives TRBD1 as D, unverified against the DNA. TRBV21-1 is designated a pseudogene. Counting both end residues, the CDR3 totals 10 amino acids. CDR3 amino acids: CASSKGHYQG.

There are a few counts of this clone. V gene TRBV7-9 combines with J gene TRBJ2-7; the match to TRBD2 covers 9 bases. Trimming took 2 bases from V and 4 from J; bases not matched to a gene: 6. The germline CDR1 and CDR2 sequences are SEHNR and FQNEAQ (reference sequence). This CDR3 comprises 15 residues. CDR3: CASSLYRGREYEQYF. CDR3 bases: TGTGCCAGCAGCTTATATCGCGGGAGGGAATACGAGCAGTACTTC.

The CDR3 DNA reads as TGTGCCATCAGTGGCGGACTAGCGGCTAGCACAGATACGCAGTATTTT. It is translated as CAISGGLAASTDTQYF. This chain connects TRBV10-3 to TRBJ2-3; the match to TRBD2 covers 10 bases. CDR3 length equals 16 residues. V dropped 4 bases and J dropped 0; count of bases not matched to a gene: 4. Germline loops: CDR1 ENHRY, CDR2 SYGVKD.

V and J are TRBV4-1 and TRBJ2-7, with 7 bases matching TRBD1. Germline CDR1 and CDR2: MGHRA and YSYEKL. The trim removed 0 bases at V and 5 bases at J, leaving 7 bases unmatched. The CDR3 is made up of 15 amino acids. CDR3 sequence reads: CASSQDTGVWDEQYF. DNA of the CDR3: TGCGCCAGCAGCCAAGACACAGGGGTCTGGGACGAGCAGTACTTC.

In its sample, this clone was seen once. The V gene is TRBV27, the J gene TRBJ2-7, with D perhaps matching TRBD1 (5 bases). Germline V gene data show CDR1 as MNHEY and CDR2 as SMNVEV (reference sequence). Trimming pared 6 bases from V and 0 bases from J, leaving 9 bases between. CDR3 length: 13 residues. The CDR3 spells CASSFRVSYEQYF. CDR3 bases: TGTGCCAGCAGCTTCAGGGTCTCCTACGAGCAGTACTTC.

J is TRBJ2-5 and V is TRBV6-1, with 9 bases aligning to TRBD1. The trim removed 3 bases at V and 2 bases at J, leaving 4 bases unmatched. Germline CDR1 reads MNHNS; CDR2 reads SASEGT. This CDR3 contains 15 residues. The CDR3 nucleotides read TGTGCCAGCAGTGAGTGGACAGGGGAACAAGAGACCCAGTACTTC. Protein sequence: CASSEWTGEQETQYF.

This clone was seen once. V is TRBV30 and J is TRBJ1-1; D remains unclear. Per the germline V gene, CDR1 is GTSNPN and CDR2 is SVGIG (reference sequence). The CDR3 has 15 amino acids. V was clipped by 5 bases and J by 0 bases, with 16 bases between them. The CDR3 coding sequence is TGTGCCTGGCTCCCGGGAGGGCGGATGAACACTGAAGCTTTCTTT. Its protein product is CAWLPGGRMNTEAFF.

The gene calls are TRBV3-1 (or the pseudogene TRBV3-2) and TRBJ1-2; D is unresolved. V was shortened by 0 bases and J by 8 bases, with 4 bases between the two germline ends. The CDR3 is 11 amino acids. Germline loops: CDR1 LGHDT, CDR2 YNNKEL (reference sequence). The CDR3 spells CASSQDLGYTF. The CDR3 bases are TGTGCCAGCAGCCAAGATCTCGGCTACACCTTC.

The CDR3 sequence: CATSPGGYEQYF. CDR3 nucleotide sequence: TGTGCCACCAGCCCTGGGGGGTACGAGCAGTACTTC. The genes are TRBV24-1 and TRBJ2-7; possible D gene TRBD2, 6 bases. CDR1 KGHDR and CDR2 SFDVKD come from the germline V gene. V was shortened by 7 bases and J by 4 bases, with 10 bases between the two germline ends. The CDR3 sequence is 12 residues long.